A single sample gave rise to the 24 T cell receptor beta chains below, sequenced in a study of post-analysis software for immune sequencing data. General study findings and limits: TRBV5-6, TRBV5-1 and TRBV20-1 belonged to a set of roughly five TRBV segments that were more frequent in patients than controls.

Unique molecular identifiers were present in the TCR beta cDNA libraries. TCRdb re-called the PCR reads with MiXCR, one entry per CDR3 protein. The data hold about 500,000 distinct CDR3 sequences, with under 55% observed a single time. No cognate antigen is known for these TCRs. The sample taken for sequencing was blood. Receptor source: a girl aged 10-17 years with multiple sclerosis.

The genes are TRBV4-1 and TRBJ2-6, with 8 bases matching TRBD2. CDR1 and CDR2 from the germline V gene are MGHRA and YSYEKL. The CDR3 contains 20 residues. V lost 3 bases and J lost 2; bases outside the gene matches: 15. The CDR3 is CASSQHDPRSGSTGANVLTF. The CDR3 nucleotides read TGCGCCAGCAGCCAGCACGACCCCCGAAGCGGGAGTACTGGGGCCAACGTCCTGACTTTC.

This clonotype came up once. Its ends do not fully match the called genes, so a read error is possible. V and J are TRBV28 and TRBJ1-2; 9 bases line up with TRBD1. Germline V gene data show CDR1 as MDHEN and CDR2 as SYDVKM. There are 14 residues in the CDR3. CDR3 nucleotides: TGTACCAGCACCCCAGGGACAGGGATCTATGGCTACACCTTC. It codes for CTSTPGTGIYGYTF.

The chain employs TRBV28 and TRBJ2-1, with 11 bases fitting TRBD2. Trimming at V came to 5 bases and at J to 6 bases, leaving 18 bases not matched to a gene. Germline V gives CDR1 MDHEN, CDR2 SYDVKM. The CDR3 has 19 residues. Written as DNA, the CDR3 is TGTGCCAGCAGTCCCCGGATACTAGCGGGAGTTTGGTACGCCAATGAGCAGTTCTTC. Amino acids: CASSPRILAGVWYANEQFF.

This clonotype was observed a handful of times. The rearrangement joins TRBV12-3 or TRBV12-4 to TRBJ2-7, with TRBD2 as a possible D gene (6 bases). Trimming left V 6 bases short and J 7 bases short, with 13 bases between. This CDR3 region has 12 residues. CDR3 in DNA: TGTGCCAGCAGCCGGACTATCGATGAGCAGTACTTC. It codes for CASSRTIDEQYF.

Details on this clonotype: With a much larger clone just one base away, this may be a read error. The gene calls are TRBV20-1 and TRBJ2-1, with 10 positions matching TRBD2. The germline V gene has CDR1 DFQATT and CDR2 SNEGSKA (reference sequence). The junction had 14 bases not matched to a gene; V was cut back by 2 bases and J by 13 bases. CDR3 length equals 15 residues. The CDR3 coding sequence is TGCAGTGCTAGACCCCCGACTAGCGGGTCCATCACCCAGTTCTTC. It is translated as CSARPPTSGSITQFF.

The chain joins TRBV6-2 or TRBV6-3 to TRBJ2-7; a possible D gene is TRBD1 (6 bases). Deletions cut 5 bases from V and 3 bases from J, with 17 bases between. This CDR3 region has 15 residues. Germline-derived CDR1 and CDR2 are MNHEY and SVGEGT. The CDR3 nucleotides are TGTGCCAGCAGTCCAGAGGGACACCTGAGCTACGAGCAGTACTTC. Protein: CASSPEGHLSYEQYF.

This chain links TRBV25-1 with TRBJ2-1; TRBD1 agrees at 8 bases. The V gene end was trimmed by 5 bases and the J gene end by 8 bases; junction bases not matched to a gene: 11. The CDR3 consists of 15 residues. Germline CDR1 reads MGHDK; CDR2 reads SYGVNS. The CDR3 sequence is CASSPWDRSEDEQFF. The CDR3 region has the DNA TGTGCCAGCAGTCCTTGGGACAGGTCCGAAGATGAGCAGTTCTTC.

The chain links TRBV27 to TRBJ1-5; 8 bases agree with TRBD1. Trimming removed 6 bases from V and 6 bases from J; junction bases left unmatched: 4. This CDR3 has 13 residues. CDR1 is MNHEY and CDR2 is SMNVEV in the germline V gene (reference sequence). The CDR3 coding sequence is TGTGCCAGCAGCCGGACAGGGTCTCAGCCCCAGCATTTT. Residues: CASSRTGSQPQHF.

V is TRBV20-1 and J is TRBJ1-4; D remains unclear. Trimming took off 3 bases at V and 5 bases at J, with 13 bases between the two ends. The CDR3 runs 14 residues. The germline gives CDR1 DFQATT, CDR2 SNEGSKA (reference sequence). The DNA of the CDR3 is TGCAGTGCTAGCGGTCCGTCGGAGAATGAAAAACTGTTTTTT. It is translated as CSASGPSENEKLFF.

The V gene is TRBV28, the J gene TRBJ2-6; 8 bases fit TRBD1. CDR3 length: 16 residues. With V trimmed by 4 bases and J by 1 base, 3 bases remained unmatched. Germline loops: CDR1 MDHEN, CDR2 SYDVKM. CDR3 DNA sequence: TGTGCCAGCAGTTCCGGACAGGGTTCTGGGGCCAACGTCCTGACTTTC. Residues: CASSSGQGSGANVLTF.

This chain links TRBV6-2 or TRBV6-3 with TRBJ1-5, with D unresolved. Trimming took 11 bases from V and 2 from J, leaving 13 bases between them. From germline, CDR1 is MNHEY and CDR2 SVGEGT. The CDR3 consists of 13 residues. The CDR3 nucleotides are TGTGCCGGCAAGGGTTTGGGCAATCAGCCCCAGCATTTT. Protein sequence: CAGKGLGNQPQHF.

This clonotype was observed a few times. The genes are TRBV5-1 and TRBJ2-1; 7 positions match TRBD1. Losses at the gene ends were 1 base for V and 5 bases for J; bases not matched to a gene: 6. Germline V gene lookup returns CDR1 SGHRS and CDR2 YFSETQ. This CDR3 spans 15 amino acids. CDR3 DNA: TGCGCCAGCAGCTTGAGAGGGACAGATAACAATGAGCAGTTCTTC. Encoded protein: CASSLRGTDNNEQFF.

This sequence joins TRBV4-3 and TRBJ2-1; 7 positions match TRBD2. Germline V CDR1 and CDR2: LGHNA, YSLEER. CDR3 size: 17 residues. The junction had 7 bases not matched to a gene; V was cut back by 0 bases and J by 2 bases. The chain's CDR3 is CASSQDWGGEAYNEQFF. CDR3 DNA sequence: TGCGCCAGCAGCCAAGATTGGGGAGGGGAGGCCTACAATGAGCAGTTCTTC.

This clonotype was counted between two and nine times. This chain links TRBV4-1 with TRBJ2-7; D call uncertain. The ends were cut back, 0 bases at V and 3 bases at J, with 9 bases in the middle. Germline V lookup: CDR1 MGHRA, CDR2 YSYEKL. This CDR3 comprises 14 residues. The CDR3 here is CASSQEERIYEQYF. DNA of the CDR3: TGCGCCAGCAGCCAAGAGGAGCGTATCTACGAGCAGTACTTC.

CDR3 coding DNA: TGTGCCAGCAGCAGGGAGGCCTACGAGCAGTACTTC. It is translated as CASSREAYEQYF. The chain couples TRBV12-3 or TRBV12-4 to TRBJ2-7, with D perhaps matching TRBD2 (6 bases). The CDR3 is made up of 12 amino acids. Trimming pared 6 bases from V and 2 bases from J, leaving 8 bases between.

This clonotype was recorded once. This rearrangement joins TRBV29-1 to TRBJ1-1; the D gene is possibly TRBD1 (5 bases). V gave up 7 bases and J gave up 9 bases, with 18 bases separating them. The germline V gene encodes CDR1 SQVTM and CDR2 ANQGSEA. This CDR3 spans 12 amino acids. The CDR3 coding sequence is TGCAGCGCCATGGGATTGGGGGGGAAAGCTTTCTTT. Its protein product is CSAMGLGGKAFF. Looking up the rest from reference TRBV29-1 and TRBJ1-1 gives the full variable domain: SAVISQKPSRDICQRGTSLTIQCQVDSQVTMMFWYRQQPGQSLTLIATANQGSEATYESGFVIDKFPISRPNLTFSTLTVSNMSPEDSSIYLCSAMGLGGKAFFGQGTRLTVV.

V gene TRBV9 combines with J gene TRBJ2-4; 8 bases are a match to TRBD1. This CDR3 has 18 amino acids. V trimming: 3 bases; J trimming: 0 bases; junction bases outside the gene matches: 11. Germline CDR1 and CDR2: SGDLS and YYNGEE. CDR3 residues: CASSASDRGQIAKNIQYF. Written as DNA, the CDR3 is TGTGCCAGCAGCGCCTCAGACAGGGGACAAATAGCCAAAAACATTCAGTACTTC.

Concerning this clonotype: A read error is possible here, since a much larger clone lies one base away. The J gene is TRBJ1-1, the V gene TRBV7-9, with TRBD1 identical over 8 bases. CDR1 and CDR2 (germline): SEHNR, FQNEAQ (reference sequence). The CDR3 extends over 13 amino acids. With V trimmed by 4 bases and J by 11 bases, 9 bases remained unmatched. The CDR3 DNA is TGTGCCAGCAGCTCGTACAGGGGGAATGGTGCTTTCTTT. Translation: CASSSYRGNGAFF.

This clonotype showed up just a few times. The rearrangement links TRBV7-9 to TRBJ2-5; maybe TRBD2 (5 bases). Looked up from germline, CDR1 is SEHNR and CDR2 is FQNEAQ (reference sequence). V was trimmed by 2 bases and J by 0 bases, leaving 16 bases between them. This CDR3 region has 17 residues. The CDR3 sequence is CASSLSEEAPHQETQYF. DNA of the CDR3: TGTGCCAGCAGCTTATCGGAGGAAGCCCCCCACCAAGAGACCCAGTACTTC. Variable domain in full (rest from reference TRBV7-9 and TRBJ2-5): DTGVSQNPRHKITKRGQNVTFRCDPISEHNRLYWYRQTLGQGPEFLTYFQNEAQLEKSRLLSDRFSAERPKGSFSTLEIQRTEQGDSAMYLCASSLSEEAPHQETQYFGPGTRLLVL.

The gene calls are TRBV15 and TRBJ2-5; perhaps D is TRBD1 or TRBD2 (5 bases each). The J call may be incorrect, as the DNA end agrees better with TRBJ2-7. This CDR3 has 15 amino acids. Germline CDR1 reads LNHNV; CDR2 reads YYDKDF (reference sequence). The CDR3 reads CATSIARDPAYEQYF. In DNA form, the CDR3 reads TGTGCCACCAGCATTGCTCGGGACCCGGCCTACGAGCAGTACTTC.

This CDR3 is CASSNNEQFF. Here the CDR3 DNA reads TGCGCCAGTTCAAACAATGAGCAGTTCTTC. V and J are TRBV10-2 and TRBJ2-1, with unresolved D. From germline, CDR1 is WSHSY and CDR2 SAAADI. The V gene lost 9 bases and the J gene lost 5 bases, with 5 bases spanning the gap. The CDR3 sequence is 10 residues long.

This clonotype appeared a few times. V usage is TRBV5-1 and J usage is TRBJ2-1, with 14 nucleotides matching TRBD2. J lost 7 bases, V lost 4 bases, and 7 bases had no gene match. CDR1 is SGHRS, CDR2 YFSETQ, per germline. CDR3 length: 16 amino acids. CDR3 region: CASSNTGTSGRNEQFF. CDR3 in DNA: TGCGCCAGCAGCAATACCGGGACTAGCGGGAGAAATGAGCAGTTCTTC.

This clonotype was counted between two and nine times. CDR3 loop: CSAYPGLSTDTQYF. The CDR3 bases are TGCAGTGCTTATCCGGGACTAAGCACAGATACGCAGTATTTT. The gene calls are TRBV20-1 and TRBJ2-3; 7 nucleotides align to TRBD2. The germline V gene encodes CDR1 DFQATT and CDR2 SNEGSKA (reference sequence). The CDR3 runs 14 residues. The V gene end was trimmed by 5 bases and the J gene end by 0 bases; junction bases not matched to a gene: 5.

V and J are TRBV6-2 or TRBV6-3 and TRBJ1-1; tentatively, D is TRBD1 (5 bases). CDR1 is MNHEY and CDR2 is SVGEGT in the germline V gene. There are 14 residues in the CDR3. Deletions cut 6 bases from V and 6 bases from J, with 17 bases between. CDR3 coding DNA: TGTGCCAGCAGGGGAACAAGGGGCGGCGCTGAAGCTTTCTTT. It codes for CASRGTRGGAEAFF.